This T cell receptor beta chain was captured in a study of breast tumors, draining lymph nodes, adjacent tissues. Whole-study results and caveats: Most tumor T cells seemingly derive from lymph node, then expand in tumor.

The CDR3 extends over 16 amino acids. The V end lost 4 bases, the J end lost 0 bases, and 10 bases lay between the germline ends. Germline lookup yields CDR1 SGHTA and CDR2 FQGTGA. In this sample, this clonotype turned up many times. Its antigen is not known. Via MiXCR, TCRdb re-called the multiplex PCR reads, giving one row per CDR3 protein. Here the sample spans 130,000 or so distinct CDR3 sequences, less than 25% being singletons. The lymph nodes were axillary draining lymph nodes from breast cancer patients. This clonotype was sampled from a female donor with breast cancer. Some clones in this sample may be carry-over from other donors' samples. Sequenced sample: axillary lymph node tissue. V gene TRBV7-3 combines with J gene TRBJ2-6; D is undetermined. The CDR3, as DNA: TGTGCCAGCAGCTACCCCCAGAGCTCTGGGGCCAACGTCCTGACTTTC. This codes for CASSYPQSSGANVLTF.